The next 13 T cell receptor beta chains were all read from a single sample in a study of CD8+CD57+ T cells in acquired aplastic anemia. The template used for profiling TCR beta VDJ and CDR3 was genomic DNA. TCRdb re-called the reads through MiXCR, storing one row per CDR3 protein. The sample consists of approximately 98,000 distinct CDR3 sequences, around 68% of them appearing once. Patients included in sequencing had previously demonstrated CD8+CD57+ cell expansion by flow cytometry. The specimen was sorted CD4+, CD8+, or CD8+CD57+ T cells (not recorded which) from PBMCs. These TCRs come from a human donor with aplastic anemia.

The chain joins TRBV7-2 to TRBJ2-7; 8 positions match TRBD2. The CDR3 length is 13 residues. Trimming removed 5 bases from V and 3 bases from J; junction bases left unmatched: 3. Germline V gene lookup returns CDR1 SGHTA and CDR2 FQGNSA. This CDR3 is CASSREGNYEQYF. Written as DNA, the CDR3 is TGTGCCAGCAGCCGGGAGGGGAACTACGAGCAGTACTTC. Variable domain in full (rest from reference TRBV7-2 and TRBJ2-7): GAGVSQSPSNKVTEKGKDVELRCDPISGHTALYWYRQSLGQGLEFLIYFQGNSAPDKSGLPSDRFSAERTGGSVSTLTIQRTQQEDSAVYLCASSREGNYEQYFGPGTRLTVT.

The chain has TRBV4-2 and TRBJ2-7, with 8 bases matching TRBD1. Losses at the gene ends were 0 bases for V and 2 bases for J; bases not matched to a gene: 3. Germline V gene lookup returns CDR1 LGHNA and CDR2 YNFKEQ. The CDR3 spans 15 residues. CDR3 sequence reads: CASSQDGTGTYEQYF. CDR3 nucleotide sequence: TGTGCCAGCAGCCAAGACGGGACAGGCACCTACGAGCAGTACTTC.

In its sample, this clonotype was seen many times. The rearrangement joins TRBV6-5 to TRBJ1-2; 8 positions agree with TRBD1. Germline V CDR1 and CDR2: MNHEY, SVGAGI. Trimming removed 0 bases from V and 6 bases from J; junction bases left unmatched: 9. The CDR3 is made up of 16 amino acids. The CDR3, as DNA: TGTGCCAGCAGTTACTCGCGGACAGGGAGTGTGGATGGCTACACCTTC. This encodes CASSYSRTGSVDGYTF.

CDR3: CASSQEARGAYEQYF. DNA for the CDR3: TGTGCCAGCAGCCAAGAGGCCCGGGGAGCCTACGAGCAGTACTTC. This chain uses TRBV14 with TRBJ2-7, with a weak D call TRBD2 (5 bases). V dropped 0 bases and J dropped 2 bases, with 11 bases sitting between them. The CDR3 totals 15 residues. From germline, CDR1 is SGHDN and CDR2 FVKESK.

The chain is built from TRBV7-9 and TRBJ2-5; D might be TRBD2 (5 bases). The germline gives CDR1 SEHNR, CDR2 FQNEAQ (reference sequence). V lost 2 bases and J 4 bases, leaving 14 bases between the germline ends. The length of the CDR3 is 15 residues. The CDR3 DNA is TGTGCCAGCAGCTTAATGGACTCTTTTGGAGAGACCCAGTACTTC. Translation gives CASSLMDSFGETQYF.

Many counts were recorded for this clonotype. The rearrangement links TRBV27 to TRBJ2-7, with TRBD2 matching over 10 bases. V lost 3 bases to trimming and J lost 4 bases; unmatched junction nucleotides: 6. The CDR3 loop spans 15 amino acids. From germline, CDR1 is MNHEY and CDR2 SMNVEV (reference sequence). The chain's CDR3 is CASSLLAGVWYEQYF. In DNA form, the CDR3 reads TGTGCCAGCAGTTTGCTAGCGGGAGTCTGGTACGAGCAGTACTTC.

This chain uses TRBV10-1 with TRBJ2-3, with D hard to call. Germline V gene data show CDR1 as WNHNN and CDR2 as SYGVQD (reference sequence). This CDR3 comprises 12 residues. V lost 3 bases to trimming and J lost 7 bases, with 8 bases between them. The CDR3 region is CASSETKNTQYF. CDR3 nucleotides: TGCGCCAGCAGTGAAACGAAGAATACGCAGTATTTT.

CDR3 protein: CSARGSNEKLFF. In nucleotides, the CDR3 is TGCAGCGCCCGGGGGTCTAATGAAAAACTGTTTTTT. The chain is built from TRBV29-1 and TRBJ1-4; possibly TRBD1 for D (5 bases). CDR1 and CDR2 (germline): SQVTM, ANQGSEA. This CDR3 has 12 residues. Trimming removed 7 bases from V and 3 bases from J, with 9 bases in between.

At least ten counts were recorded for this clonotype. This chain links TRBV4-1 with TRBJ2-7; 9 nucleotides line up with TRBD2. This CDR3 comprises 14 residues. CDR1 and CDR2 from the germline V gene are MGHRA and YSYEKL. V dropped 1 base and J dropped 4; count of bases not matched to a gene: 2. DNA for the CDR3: TGCGCCAGCAGCCAAGGTAGCGGGAGTTACGAGCAGTACTTC. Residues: CASSQGSGSYEQYF.

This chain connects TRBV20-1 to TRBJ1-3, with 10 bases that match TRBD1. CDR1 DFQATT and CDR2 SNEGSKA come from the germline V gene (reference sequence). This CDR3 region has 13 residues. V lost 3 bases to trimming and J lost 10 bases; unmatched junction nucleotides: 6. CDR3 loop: CSAREDRGDTIYF. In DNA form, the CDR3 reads TGCAGTGCTAGGGAGGACAGGGGGGATACCATATATTTT.

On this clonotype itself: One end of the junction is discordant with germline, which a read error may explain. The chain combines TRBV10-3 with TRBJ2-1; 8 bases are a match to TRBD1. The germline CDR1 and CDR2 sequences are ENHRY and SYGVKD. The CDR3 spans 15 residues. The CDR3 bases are TGTGCCAGCAGTGACACAGGGGGCTCCTACAATGAGCAGTTCTTC. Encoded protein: CASSDTGGSYNEQFF.

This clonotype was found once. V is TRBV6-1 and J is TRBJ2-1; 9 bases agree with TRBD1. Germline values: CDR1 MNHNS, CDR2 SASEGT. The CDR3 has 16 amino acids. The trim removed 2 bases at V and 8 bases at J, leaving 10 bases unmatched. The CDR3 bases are TGTGCCAGCAGTGAATGGGGGACAGGGATCCTCGATGAGCAGTTCTTC. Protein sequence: CASSEWGTGILDEQFF.

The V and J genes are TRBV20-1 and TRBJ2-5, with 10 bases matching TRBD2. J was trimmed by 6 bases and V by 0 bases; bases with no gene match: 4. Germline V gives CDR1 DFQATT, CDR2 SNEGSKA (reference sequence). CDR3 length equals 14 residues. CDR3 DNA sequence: TGCAGTGCTAGAGAGGCTAGCGGGAGCCAGACCCAGTACTTC. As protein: CSAREASGSQTQYF.